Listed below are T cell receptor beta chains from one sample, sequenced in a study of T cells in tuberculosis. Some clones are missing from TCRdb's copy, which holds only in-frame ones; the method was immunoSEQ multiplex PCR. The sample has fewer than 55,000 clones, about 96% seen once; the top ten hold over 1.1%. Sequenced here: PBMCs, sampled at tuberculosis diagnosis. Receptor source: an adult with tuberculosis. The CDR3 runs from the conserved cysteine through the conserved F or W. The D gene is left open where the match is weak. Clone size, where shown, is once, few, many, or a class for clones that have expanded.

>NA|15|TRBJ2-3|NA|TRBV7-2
TGTGCCAGCAGCTTAATCGGTACCCACACAGATACGCAGTATTTT
CASSLIGTHTDTQYF
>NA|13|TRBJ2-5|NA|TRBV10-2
TGCGCCAGTTTAGGACAAGTCCAAGAGACCCAGTACTTC
CASLGQVQETQYF
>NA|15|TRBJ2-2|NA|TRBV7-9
TGTGCCAGCCGATCAGGGGTTGGGGACACCGGGGAGCTGTTTTTT
CASRSGVGDTGELFF
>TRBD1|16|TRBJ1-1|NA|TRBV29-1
TGCAGCGTTGAGTTGTCAGGGGGACCCCTTTGGTCTGAAGCTTTCTTT
CSVELSGGPLWSEAFF
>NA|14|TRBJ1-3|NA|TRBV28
TGTGCCAGCAGCCCCGCTTCCTCCGGGAACACCATATATTTT
CASSPASSGNTIYF
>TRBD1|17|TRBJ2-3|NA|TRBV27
TGTGCCAGCAATTCCCTCTGGGGGACAGGGACGCCAGATACGCAGTATTTT
CASNSLWGTGTPDTQYF
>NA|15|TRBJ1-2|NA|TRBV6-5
TGTGCCAGCAGTTCTACAGGGAACTCTAACTATGGCTACACCTTC
CASSSTGNSNYGYTF
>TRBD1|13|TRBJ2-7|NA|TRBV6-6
TGTGCCAGCAGGGGGACAGGGACTTACGAGCAGTACTTC
CASRGTGTYEQYF
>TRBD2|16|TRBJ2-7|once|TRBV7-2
TGTGCCAGCAGCTTAACTAGCGGGAGGAACTCCTACGAGCAGTACTTC
CASSLTSGRNSYEQYF
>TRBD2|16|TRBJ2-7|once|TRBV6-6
TGTGCCAGCACTCCGGGACTAGCGGTCCTCAGGCACGAGCAGTACTTC
CASTPGLAVLRHEQYF
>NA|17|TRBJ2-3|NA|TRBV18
TGTGCCAGCTCACCATCCGTGACGGTCCAGGGTACAGATACGCAGTATTTT
CASSPSVTVQGTDTQYF
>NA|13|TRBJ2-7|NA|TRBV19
TGTGCCAGTAGTTGGCAGGGAGGATACGAGCAGTACTTC
CASSWQGGYEQYF
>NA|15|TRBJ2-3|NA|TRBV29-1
TGCAGCGTTGCGGGAGGGGGCTCTAGCACAGATACGCAGTATTTT
CSVAGGGSSTDTQYF
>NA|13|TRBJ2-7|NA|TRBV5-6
TGTGCCAGCAGCTTTAGGGGGTACTACGAGCAGTACTTC
CASSFRGYYEQYF
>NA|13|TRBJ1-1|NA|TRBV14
TGTGCCAGCAGCCAAGACTGGTGGGGCGAAGCTTTCTTT
CASSQDWWGEAFF
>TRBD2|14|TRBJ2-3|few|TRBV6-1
TGTGCCAGCAGTCTAGCGGGAGTAACAGATACGCAGTATTTT
CASSLAGVTDTQYF
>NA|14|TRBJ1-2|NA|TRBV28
TGTGCCAGCAGCCCCGGGGGGGGGTGGTATGACTACACCTTC
CASSPGGGWYDYTF
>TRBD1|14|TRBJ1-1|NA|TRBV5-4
TGTGCCAGCAGCTTACAGGGGGGAAACACTGAAGCTTTCTTT
CASSLQGGNTEAFF
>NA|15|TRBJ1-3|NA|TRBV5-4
TGTGCCAGCAGTGACAGTAAAGTTTCTGGAAACACCATATATTTT
CASSDSKVSGNTIYF
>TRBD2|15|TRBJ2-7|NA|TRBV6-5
TGTGCCAGCAGTAGGGGCGGGAGGCCATTCTACGAGCAGTACTTC
CASSRGGRPFYEQYF
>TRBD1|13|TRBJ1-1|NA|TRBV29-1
TGCAGCGTTGGGCAGACAGGGAGCACTGAAGCTTTCTTT
CSVGQTGSTEAFF
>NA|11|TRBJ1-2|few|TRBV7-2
TGTGCCAGCAGGAGTGACTATGGCTACACCTTC
CASRSDYGYTF
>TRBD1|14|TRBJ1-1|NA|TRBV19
TGTGCCAGTAGTCACAGGGGGCCGAACACTGAAGCTTTCTTT
CASSHRGPNTEAFF
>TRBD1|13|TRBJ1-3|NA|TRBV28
TGTGCCAGCAGACTGGGACAGGGGAACACCATATATTTT
CASRLGQGNTIYF
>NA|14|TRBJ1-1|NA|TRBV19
TGTGCCAGTAGTATTAGGTGGCGCGGGACTGAAGCTTTCTTT
CASSIRWRGTEAFF
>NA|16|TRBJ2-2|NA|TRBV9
TGTGCCAGCAGCGCCCAAAGGACAGTAAACACCGGGGAGCTGTTTTTT
CASSAQRTVNTGELFF
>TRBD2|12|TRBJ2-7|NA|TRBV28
TGTGCCAGCAGTCCCCCGGGGGGGGAGCAGTACTTC
CASSPPGGEQYF
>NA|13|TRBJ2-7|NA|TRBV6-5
TGTGCCAGCAGTTACTCTCGGGCGGGAGAGCAGTACTTC
CASSYSRAGEQYF
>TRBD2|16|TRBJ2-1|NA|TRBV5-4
TGTGCCAGCAGCAGGACTAGCGGGAGGGTCAACAATGAGCAGTTCTTC
CASSRTSGRVNNEQFF
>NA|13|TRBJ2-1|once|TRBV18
TGTGCCAGCTCACCACTCCCCATGGGCGAGCAGTTCTTC
CASSPLPMGEQFF
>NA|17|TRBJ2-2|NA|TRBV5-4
TGTGCCAGCAGCTCCTTACCGACTCAAACGAACACCGGGGAGCTGTTTTTT
CASSSLPTQTNTGELFF
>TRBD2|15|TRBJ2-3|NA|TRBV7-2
TGTGCCAGCAGCTTAGCACAGACTAGCTTAGATACGCAGTATTTT
CASSLAQTSLDTQYF
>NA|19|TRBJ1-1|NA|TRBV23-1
TGCGCCAGCAGTCAATCTGGATATTTGATGGGGGCTCGGGACACTGAAGCTTTCTTT
CASSQSGYLMGARDTEAFF
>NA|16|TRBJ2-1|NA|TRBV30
TGTGCCTGGAGTGTACCCCCACGGTTACTAGTCCATGAGCAGTTCTTC
CAWSVPPRLLVHEQFF
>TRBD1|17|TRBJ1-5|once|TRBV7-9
TGTGCCAGCAGCTTAGCGGCTCCGGGACAGGGTAATCAGCCCCAGCATTTT
CASSLAAPGQGNQPQHF
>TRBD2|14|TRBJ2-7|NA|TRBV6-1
TGTGCCAGCAGTGTTCCGGGAGGGAGCAACGAGCAGTACTTC
CASSVPGGSNEQYF
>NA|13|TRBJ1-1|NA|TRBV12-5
TGTGCTAGTGGTTTCGGGGGGTCCACTGAAGCTTTCTTT
CASGFGGSTEAFF
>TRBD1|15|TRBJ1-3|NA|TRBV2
TGTGCCAGCAGGGGGGACAGGGGTGGAGAAAACACCATATATTTT
CASRGDRGGENTIYF
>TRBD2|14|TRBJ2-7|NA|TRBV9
TGTGCCAGCAGCGTAGTGGCGGGAGGTCTTGAGCAGTACTTC
CASSVVAGGLEQYF
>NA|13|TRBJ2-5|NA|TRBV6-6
TGTGCCAGCACTCGGGGTAGTGGAGAGACCCAGTACTTC
CASTRGSGETQYF
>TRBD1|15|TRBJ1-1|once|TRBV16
TGTGCCAGCAGCCAATGGGGACAGCGAAACGCTGAAGCTTTCTTT
CASSQWGQRNAEAFF
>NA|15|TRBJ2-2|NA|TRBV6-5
TGTGCCAGCACCCGGGACACCTGGAACACCGGGGAGCTGTTTTTT
CASTRDTWNTGELFF